Below, one T cell receptor beta chain is given with its context. The target antigen is unknown. V shed 2 bases and J shed 0 bases, with 13 bases lying between them. The germline V gene has CDR1 MNHEY and CDR2 SVGEGT. The CDR3 extends over 16 amino acids. This entry comes from a study of CD8 T cells in Susac syndrome. After extraction with the RNeasy kit, about 0.45 to 1 ug of the RNA was reverse transcribed using random hexamers. Across 54 Vbeta and 13 Jbeta, TCR beta CDR3 was amplified with immunoSEQ multiplex PCR. MiXCR was run by TCRdb on the immunoSEQ multiplex PCR reads, yielding one entry per CDR3 protein. Here the sample spans around 300,000 distinct CDR3 sequences, about 92% being singletons. Study conclusions and caveats: The study conceded that its TCR sequencing and HLA analysis involved relatively few individuals.

This sequence originates from a human donor with multiple sclerosis. V usage is TRBV6-2 or TRBV6-3 and J usage is TRBJ1-2; D is possibly TRBD1 (6 bases). The sample comprised CD4+ T cells from PBMCs. CDR3 sequence reads: CASSYDRTQPNYGYTF. The CDR3 bases are TGTGCCAGCAGTTACGACAGGACCCAACCTAACTATGGCTACACCTTC.